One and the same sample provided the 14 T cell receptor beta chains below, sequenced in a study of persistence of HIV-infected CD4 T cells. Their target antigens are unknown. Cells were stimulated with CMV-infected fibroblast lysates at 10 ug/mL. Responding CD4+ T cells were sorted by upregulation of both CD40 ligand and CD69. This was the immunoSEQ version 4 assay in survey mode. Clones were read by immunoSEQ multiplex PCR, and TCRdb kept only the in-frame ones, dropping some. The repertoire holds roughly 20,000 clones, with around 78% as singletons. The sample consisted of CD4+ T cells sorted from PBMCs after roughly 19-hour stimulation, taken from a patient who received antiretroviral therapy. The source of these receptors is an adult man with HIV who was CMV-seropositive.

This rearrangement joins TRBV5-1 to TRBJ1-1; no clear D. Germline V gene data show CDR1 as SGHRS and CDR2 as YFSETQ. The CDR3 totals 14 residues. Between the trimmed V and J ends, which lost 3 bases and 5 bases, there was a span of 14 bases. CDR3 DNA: TGCGCCAGCAGCTGGCGCTCAACGGGGACTGAAGCTTTCTTT. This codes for CASSWRSTGTEAFF.

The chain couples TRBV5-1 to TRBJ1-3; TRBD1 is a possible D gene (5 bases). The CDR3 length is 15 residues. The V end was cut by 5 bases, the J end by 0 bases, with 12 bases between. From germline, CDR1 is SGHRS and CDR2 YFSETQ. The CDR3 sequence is CASSIDSLSGNTIYF. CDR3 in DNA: TGCGCCAGCAGTATCGACAGTCTCTCTGGAAACACCATATATTTT.

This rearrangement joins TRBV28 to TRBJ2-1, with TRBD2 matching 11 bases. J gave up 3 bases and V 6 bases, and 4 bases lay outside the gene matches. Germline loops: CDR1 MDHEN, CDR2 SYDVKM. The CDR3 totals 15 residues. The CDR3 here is CASSTTSGGYNEQFF. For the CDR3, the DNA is TGTGCCAGCAGCACTACTAGCGGGGGCTACAATGAGCAGTTCTTC.

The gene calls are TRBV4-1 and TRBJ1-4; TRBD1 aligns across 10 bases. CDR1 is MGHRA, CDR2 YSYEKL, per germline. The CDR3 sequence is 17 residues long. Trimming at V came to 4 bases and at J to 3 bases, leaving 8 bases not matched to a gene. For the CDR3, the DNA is TGCGCCAGCAGCCCGCCGGGACAGGGGAAAGCTAATGAAAAACTGTTTTTT. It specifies CASSPPGQGKANEKLFF.

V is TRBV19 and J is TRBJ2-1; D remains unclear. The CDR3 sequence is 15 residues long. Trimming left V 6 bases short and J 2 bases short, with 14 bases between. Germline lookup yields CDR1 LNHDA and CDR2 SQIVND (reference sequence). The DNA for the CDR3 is TGTGCCAGTAGATTAGCTTTAGGGACCTACAATGAGCAGTTCTTC. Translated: CASRLALGTYNEQFF.

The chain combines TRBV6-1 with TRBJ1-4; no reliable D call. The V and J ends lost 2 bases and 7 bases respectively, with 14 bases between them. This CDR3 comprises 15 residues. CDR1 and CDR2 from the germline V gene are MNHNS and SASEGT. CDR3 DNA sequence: TGTGCCAGCAGTGAAATGGGGTTGACGTCTGAAAAACTGTTTTTT. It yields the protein CASSEMGLTSEKLFF.

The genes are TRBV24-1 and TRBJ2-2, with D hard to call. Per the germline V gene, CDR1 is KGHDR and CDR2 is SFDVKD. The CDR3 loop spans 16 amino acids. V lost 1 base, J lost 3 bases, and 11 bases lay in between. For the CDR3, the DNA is TGTGCCACCAGTGATTTAAGAACCTTGGACACCGGGGAGCTGTTTTTT. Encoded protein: CATSDLRTLDTGELFF.

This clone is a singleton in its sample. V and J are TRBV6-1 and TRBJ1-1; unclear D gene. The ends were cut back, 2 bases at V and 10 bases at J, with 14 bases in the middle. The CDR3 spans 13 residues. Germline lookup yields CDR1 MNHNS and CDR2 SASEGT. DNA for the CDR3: TGTGCCAGCAGTGAATTACGGACCTCTAGAGCTTTCTTT. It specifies CASSELRTSRAFF.

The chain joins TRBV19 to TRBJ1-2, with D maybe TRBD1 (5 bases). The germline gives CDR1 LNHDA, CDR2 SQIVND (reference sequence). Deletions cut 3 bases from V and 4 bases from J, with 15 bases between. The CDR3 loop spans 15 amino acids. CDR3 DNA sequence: TGTGCCAGTAGTATCCCTTCGGGGGGGGTCTATGGCTACACCTTC. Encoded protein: CASSIPSGGVYGYTF.

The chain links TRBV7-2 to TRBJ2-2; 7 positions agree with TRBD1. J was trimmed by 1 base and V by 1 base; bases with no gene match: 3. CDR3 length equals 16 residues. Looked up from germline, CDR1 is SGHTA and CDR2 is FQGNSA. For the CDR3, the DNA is TGTGCCAGCAGCTTAGATGGGACAGTGAACACCGGGGAGCTGTTTTTT. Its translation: CASSLDGTVNTGELFF.

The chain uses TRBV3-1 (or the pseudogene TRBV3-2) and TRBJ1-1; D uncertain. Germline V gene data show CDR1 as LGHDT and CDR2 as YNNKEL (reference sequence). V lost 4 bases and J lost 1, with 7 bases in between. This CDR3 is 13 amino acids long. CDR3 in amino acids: CASSPRANTEAFF. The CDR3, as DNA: TGTGCCAGCAGCCCGCGAGCGAACACTGAAGCTTTCTTT.

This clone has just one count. The CDR3 is CASSPDRGVYEQYF. The CDR3 nucleotides are TGCGCCAGCAGCCCAGACAGGGGCGTCTACGAGCAGTACTTC. The V gene is TRBV5-1, the J gene TRBJ2-7, with TRBD1 matching 8 bases. The CDR3 is made up of 14 amino acids. The V gene end was trimmed by 4 bases and the J gene end by 3 bases; junction bases not matched to a gene: 6. The germline V gene encodes CDR1 SGHRS and CDR2 YFSETQ.

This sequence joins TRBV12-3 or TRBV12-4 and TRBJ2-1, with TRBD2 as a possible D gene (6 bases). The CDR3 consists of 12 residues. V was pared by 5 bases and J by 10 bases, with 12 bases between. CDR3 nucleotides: TGTGCCAGCAGTCGCGGTGGGAGGGAGCAGTTCTTC. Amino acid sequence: CASSRGGREQFF.

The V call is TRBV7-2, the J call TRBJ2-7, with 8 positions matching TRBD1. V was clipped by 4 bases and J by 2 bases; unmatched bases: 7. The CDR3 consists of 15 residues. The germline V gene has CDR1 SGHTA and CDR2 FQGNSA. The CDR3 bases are TGTGCCAGCAGCTACCAGACAGGGGTAACCTACGAGCAGTACTTC. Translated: CASSYQTGVTYEQYF.